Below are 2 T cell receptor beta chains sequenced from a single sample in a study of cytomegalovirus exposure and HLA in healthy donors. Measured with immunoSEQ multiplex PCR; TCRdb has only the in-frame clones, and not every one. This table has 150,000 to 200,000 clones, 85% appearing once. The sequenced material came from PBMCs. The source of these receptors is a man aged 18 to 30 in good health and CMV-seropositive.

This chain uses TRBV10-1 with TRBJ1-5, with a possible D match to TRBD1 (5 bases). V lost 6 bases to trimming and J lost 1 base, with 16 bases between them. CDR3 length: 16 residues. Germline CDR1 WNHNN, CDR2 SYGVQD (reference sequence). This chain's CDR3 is CASRVTGGESNQPQHF. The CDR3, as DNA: TGCGCCAGCAGAGTGACGGGGGGAGAGAGCAATCAGCCCCAGCATTTT.

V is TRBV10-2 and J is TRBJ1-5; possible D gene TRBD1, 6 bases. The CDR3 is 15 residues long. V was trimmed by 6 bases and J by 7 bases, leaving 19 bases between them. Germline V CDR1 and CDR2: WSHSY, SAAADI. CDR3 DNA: TGCGCCAGCAGAAACGGAACAGGGAGTGGGCAGCCCCAGCATTTT. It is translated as CASRNGTGSGQPQHF.